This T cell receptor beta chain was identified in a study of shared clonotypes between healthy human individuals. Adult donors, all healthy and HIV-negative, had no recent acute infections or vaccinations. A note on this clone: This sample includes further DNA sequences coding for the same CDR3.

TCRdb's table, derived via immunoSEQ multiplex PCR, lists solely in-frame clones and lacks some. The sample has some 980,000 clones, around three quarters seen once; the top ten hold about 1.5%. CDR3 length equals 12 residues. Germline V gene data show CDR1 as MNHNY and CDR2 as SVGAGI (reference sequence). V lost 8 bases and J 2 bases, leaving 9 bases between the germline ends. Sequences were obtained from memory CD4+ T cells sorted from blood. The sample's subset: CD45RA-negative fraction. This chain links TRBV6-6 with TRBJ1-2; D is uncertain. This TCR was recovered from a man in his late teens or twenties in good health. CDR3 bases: TGTGCCAGCTCTTTGGGGAACTATGGCTACACCTTC. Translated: CASSLGNYGYTF.